This TCR beta chain was captured by sequencing in a study of response to subunit inactivated influenza vaccine. V was cut by 1 base and J by 1 base, with 13 bases left in between. Looked up from germline, CDR1 is DFQATT and CDR2 is SNEGSKA (reference sequence). The CDR3 covers 15 residues. As for this clonotype: No antigen is known for it.

The study's findings and limits: Researchers suggested that each seasonal influenza vaccination recruits few new T cells.

TCRdb used MiXCR to reprocess the RT-PCR reads, holding one entry per CDR3 protein. The table lists more than 700,000 distinct CDR3 sequences, 20% to 25% of them singletons. This sequence was found in a man aged 45 to 65 who received an inactivated influenza vaccine. The source was PBMCs from blood, collected more than 4 days after vaccination. This chain links TRBV20-1 with TRBJ2-5, with D tentatively TRBD1 or TRBD2 (5 bases each). The CDR3 bases are TGCAGTGCTAGAGGTGCCGCCGGGGCCCAAGAGACCCAGTACTTC. Its protein product is CSARGAAGAQETQYF.